This T cell receptor beta chain was sequenced during a study of blood T cell repertoires in COVID-19. Study as a whole: Sample material is recorded as cDNA or gDNA derived from T cells, B-cell-depleted T cells, or PBMCs.

Authors' processing steps: Cell counts per sample came from amplifying reference gene primers. TCRdb's copy holds only in-frame clones and misses some; the assay was immunoSEQ multiplex PCR. The V and J calls and clone size come from that table; D and trimming were worked out from the DNA. The table shows 150,000 or so clones, with 75% to 95% occurring only once. Germline V CDR1 and CDR2: SGHRS, YFSETQ. The V end lost 0 bases, the J end lost 4 bases, and 8 bases lay between the germline ends. This CDR3 comprises 14 residues. The genes are TRBV5-1 and TRBJ2-1; tentatively, D is TRBD2 (5 bases). Sequencing was carried out using peripheral blood. This clonotype was obtained from a man between 45 and 60 years old with acute or convalescent COVID-19. In DNA form, the CDR3 reads TGCGCCAGCAGCTTGGGAGGACTGTACAATGAGCAGTTCTTC. This translates into CASSLGGLYNEQFF.